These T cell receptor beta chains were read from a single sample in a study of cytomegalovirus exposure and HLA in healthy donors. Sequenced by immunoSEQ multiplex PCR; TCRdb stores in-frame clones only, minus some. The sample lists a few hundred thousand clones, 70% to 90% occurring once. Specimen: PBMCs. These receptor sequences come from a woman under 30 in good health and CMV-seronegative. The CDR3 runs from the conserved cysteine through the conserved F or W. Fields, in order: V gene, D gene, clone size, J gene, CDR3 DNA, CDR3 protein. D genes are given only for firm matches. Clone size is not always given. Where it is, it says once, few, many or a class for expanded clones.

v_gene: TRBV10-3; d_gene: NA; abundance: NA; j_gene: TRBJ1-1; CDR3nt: TGTGCCGCGGCAGAGGGCACTGAAGCTTTCTTT; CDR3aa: CAAAEGTEAFF
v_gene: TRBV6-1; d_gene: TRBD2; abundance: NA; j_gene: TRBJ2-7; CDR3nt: TGTGCCATCCGACTAGCGGGTTCCTACGAGCAGTACTTC; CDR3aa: CAIRLAGSYEQYF
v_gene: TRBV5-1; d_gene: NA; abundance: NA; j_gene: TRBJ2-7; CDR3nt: TGCGCCAGCAGCTTGACCCTGGTCTGGTGGACTGAAAGCTCCTACGAGCAGTACTTC; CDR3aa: CASSLTLVWWTESSYEQYF
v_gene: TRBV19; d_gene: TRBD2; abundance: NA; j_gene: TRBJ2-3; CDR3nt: TGTGCCAGTAGTATCCAGCGGGGTAACACAGATACGCAGTATTTT; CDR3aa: CASSIQRGNTDTQYF
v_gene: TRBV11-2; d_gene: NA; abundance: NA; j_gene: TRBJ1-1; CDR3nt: TGTGCCAGCAGCTTAGACAGGGTGAACACTGAAGCTTTCTTT; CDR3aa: CASSLDRVNTEAFF
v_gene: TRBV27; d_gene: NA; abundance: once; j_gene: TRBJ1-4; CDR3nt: TGTGCCAGCAGTTTTACCGGTGCAACTAATGAAAAACTGTTTTTT; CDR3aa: CASSFTGATNEKLFF
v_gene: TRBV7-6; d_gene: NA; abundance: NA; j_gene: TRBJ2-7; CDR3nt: TGTGCCAGCAGCGAAATGACAGGATCCTACGAGCAGTACTTC; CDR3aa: CASSEMTGSYEQYF
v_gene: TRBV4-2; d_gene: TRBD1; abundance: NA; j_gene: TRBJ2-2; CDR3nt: TGTGCCAGCAGCCTATCCCAAGGGGGCCCGAACACCGGGGAGCTGTTTTTT; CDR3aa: CASSLSQGGPNTGELFF
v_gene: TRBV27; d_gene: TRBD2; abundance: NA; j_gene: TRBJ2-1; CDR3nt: TGTGCCAGCAGTTACGGACTAGGGGAGCAGTTCTTC; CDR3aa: CASSYGLGEQFF
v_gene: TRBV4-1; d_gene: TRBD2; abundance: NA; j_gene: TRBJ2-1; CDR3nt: TGCGCCAGCAGCCAAGATTCGACGACTAGCGGCAAAAGTACTTCCTACAATGAGCAGTTCTTC; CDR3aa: CASSQDSTTSGKSTSYNEQFF
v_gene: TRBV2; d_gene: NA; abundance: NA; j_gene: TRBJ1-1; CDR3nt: TGTGCCAGCAGGGGACAAATGAACACTGAAGCTTTCTTT; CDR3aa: CASRGQMNTEAFF
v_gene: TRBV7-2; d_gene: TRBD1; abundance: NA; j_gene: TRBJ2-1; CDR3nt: TGTGCCAGCAGCTTAGGGGACAGACCTAGCTCCTACAATGAGCAGTTCTTC; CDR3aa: CASSLGDRPSSYNEQFF
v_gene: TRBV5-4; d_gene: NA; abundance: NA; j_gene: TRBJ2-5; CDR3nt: TGTGCCAGCAGCTTGCAGGGGATCCCACAAGAGACCCAGTACTTC; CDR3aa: CASSLQGIPQETQYF
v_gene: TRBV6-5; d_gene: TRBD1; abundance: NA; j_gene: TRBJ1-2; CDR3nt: TGTGCCAGCACAGGGGGCTTACCCTATGGCTACACCTTC; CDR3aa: CASTGGLPYGYTF
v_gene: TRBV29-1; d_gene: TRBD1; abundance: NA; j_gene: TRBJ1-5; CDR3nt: TGCAGCGTGGGGGATCCCGGGACAGGGGGAATTTGGTATGTTGGCAATCAGCCCCAGCATTTT; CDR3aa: CSVGDPGTGGIWYVGNQPQHF
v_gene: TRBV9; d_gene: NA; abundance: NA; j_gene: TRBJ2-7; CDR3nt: TGTGCCAGCAGCGTAGGGGCCGATCCCTACGAGCAGTACTTC; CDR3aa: CASSVGADPYEQYF
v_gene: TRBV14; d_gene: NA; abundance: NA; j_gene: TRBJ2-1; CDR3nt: TGTGCCAGCAGCCCGTCCCAGGGCTATGAGCAGTTCTTC; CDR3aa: CASSPSQGYEQFF
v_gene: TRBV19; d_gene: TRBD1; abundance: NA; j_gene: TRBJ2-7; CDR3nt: TGTGCCAGTACCTCGGGACAGCCTCTCTCCTACGAGCAGTACTTC; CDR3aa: CASTSGQPLSYEQYF
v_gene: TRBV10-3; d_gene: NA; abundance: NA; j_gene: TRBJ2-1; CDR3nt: TGTGCCATCAGTGACATCAAAATTTTAGCGCAAGAGCAGTTCTTC; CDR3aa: CAISDIKILAQEQFF
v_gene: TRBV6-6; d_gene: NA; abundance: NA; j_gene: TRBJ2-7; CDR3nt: TGTGCCAGCAGCCCCGTGGCCCTTTCCTACGAGCAGTACTTC; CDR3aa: CASSPVALSYEQYF
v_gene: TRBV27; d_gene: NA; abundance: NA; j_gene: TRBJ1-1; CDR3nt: TGTGCCAGCAGTCCCTTCACAGGGCTGGGAACTGAAGCTTTCTTT; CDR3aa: CASSPFTGLGTEAFF
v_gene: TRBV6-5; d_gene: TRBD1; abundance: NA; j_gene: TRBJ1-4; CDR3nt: TGTGCCAGCAGTTTCTCCAGGGGGCGCGATGAAAAACTGTTTTTT; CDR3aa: CASSFSRGRDEKLFF
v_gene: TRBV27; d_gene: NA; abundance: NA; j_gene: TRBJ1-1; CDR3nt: TGTGCCAGCAGTTTTGAAGGGGTCACTGAAGCTTTCTTT; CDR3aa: CASSFEGVTEAFF
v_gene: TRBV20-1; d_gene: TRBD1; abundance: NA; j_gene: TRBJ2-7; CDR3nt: TGCAGTGCTGGGACAGGGGACGAGCAGTACTTC; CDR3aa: CSAGTGDEQYF
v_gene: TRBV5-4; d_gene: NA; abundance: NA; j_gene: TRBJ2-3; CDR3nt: TGTGCCAGCAGCTTGGCGAGTGCTACGCAGTATTTT; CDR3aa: CASSLASATQYF
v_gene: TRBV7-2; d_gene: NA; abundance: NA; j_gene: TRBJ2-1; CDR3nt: TGTGCCAGCAGTTCCAGGGTAGCCCCGTTCTTC; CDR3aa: CASSSRVAPFF
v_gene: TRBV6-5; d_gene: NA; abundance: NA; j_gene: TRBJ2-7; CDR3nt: TGTGCCAGCAGTTACGGCCCAGGGTACGGGTCCTACGAGCAGTACTTC; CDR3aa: CASSYGPGYGSYEQYF
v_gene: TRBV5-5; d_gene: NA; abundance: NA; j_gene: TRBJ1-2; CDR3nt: TGTGCCAGCAGCTTGAACCCGGGGGATGGCTACACCTTC; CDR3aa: CASSLNPGDGYTF
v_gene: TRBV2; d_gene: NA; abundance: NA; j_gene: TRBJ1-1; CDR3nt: TGTGCCAGCAGTGAAGAGCAAAACACTGAAGCTTTCTTT; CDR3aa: CASSEEQNTEAFF
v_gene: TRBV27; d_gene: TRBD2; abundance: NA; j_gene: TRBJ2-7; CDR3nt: TGTGCCAGCAGTTTGCGCGGGGGGACCTACGAGCAGTACTTC; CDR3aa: CASSLRGGTYEQYF
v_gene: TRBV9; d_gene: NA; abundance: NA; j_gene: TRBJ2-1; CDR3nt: TGTGCCAGCGCGAAGGGGGACAATGAGCAGTTCTTC; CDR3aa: CASAKGDNEQFF
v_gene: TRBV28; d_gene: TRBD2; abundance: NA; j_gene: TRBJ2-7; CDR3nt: TGTGCCAGCAGTCTCTTTGGGCTAGCGGGACTGACGAACTACGAGCAGTACTTC; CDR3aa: CASSLFGLAGLTNYEQYF
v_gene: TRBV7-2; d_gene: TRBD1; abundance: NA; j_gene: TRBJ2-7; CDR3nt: TGTGCCAGCAGCTCGAGGCCACGGGCCAGGGGGCTACCTCCCTACGAGCAGTACTTC; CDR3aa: CASSSRPRARGLPPYEQYF
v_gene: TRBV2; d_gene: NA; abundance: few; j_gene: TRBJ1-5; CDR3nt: TGTGCCAGCAGTGAAGCGGAGGACAATCAGCCCCAGCATTTT; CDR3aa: CASSEAEDNQPQHF
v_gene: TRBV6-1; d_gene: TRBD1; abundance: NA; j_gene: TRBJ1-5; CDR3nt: TGTGCCAGCAGTGAATTTGCAGGACAGGGTAACCAGCCCCAGCATTTT; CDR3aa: CASSEFAGQGNQPQHF
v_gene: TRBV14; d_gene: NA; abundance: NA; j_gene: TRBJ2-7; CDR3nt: TGTGCCAGCAGCCAAGGTGACTGGCGCTCCTACGAGCAGTACTTC; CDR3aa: CASSQGDWRSYEQYF
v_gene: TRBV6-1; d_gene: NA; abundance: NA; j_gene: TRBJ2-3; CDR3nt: TGTGCCAGCAGGGCAAGCACAGATACGCAGTATTTT; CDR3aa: CASRASTDTQYF
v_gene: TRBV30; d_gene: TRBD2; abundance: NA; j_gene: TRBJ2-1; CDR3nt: TGTGCCTGGAGTCTTAAATCCGGGACTAGCTACAATGAGCAGTTCTTC; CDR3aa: CAWSLKSGTSYNEQFF
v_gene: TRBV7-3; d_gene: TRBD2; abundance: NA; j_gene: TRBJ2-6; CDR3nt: TGTGCCAGCAGCTGGCGGGGGGCTGGGGCCAACGTCCTGACTTTC; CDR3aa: CASSWRGAGANVLTF
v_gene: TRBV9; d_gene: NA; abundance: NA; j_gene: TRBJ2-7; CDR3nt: TGTGCCAGCTCTAACTCCCTTGAATACGAGCAGTACTTC; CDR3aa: CASSNSLEYEQYF
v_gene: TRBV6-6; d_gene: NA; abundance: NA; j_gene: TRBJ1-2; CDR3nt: TGTGCCAGCAGTTACGCAGGCTCTGGCTACACCTTC; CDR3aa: CASSYAGSGYTF
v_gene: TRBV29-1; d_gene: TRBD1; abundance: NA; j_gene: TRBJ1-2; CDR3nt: TGCAGCGTTGCGGACCAACCGGGACAGGGAAGGTCCGGCTACACCTTC; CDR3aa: CSVADQPGQGRSGYTF
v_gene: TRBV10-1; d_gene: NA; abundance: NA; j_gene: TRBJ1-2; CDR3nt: TGCGCCAGCAGTCCTAACCGGGACTATGGCTACACCTTC; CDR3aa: CASSPNRDYGYTF
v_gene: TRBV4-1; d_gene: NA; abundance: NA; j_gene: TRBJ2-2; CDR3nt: TGCGCCAGCAGCCAAGATATCCTGCGGCGGGACACCGGGGAGCTGTTTTTT; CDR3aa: CASSQDILRRDTGELFF
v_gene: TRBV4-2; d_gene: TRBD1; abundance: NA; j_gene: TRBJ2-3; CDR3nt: TGTGCCAGCAGCCAGGGGAGGACAGGGGACCAGGATACGCAGTATTTT; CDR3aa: CASSQGRTGDQDTQYF
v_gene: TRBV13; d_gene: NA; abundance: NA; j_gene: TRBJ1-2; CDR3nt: TGTGCCAGCAGCTTCCGGACAGTTGGCAACTATGGCTACACCTTC; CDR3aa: CASSFRTVGNYGYTF
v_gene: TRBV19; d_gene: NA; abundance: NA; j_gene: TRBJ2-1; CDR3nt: TGTGCCAGTAGTATAGGGGTTAGCGGAGCCTACAATGAGCAGTTCTTC; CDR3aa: CASSIGVSGAYNEQFF
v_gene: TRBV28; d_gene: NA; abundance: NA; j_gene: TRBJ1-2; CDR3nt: TGTGCCAGCAGTCCGGGGGGTGTGGGGAATGGCTACACCTTC; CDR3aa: CASSPGGVGNGYTF
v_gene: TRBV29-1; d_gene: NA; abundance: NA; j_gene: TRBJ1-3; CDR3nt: TGCAGCGCATTTTCGGGGGCTGGAAACACCATATATTTT; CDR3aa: CSAFSGAGNTIYF
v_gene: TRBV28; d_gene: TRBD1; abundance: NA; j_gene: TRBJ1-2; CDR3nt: TGTGCCAGCAGTCTTTTACAGGGGGCGCTTCAAAGCGGCTACACCTTC; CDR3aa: CASSLLQGALQSGYTF
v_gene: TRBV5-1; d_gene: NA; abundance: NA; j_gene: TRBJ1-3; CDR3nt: TGCGCCAGCAGCTTGCAGCTCGCCGCATCGGGGAACACCATATATTTT; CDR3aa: CASSLQLAASGNTIYF
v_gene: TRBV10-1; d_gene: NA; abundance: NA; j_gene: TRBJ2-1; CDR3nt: TGCGCCAGCGCAGCGGGCGGGGACAATGAGCAGTTCTTC; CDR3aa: CASAAGGDNEQFF